In this sample, the clone carrying this T cell receptor beta chain turned up a few times. The sample originates from a study of Graves' ophthalmopathy and Graves' hyperthyroidism. There are 14 residues in the CDR3. CDR1 and CDR2 from the germline V gene are LGHNT and FRNRAP. Trimming removed 3 bases from V and 4 bases from J, with 10 bases in between. The authors amplified TCR beta CDR3 regions from RNA transcripts. An opening RT-PCR round employed HTBI primers and preceded a second-round multiplex PCR. TCRdb ran MiXCR on the multiplex PCR reads and lists one entry per CDR3 protein. Among 450,000 or so distinct CDR3 sequences, approximately 15% were seen once, and the ten largest hold over 8%. The study excluded patients with other autoimmune diseases, uncontrolled infections, pregnancy or lactation.

Sequences were obtained from blood. The origin of this receptor is a woman in her thirties with Graves' ophthalmopathy. The chain recombines TRBV12-5 with TRBJ1-5; no firm D call. The CDR3 DNA reads TGTGCTAGTGGTTTTGGGCAGCTTAATCAGCCCCAGCATTTT. Translating gives CASGFGQLNQPQHF.